The source of this T cell receptor (beta chain) is a study of T cell responses to AZD1222 COVID-19 vaccine. For the study at large: Whether given at about 4 or about 12 weeks, second doses were pooled. Points from the study as a whole: Repertoire samples came only from after the peak T cell response. There were vaccine-associated CD4 TCRs across spike, dominant at 160-218 and 743-854. Spike-specific TCR breadth and depth were elevated following two AZD1222 doses.

Per the germline V gene, CDR1 is SGHNT and CDR2 is YYREEE (reference sequence). The CDR3 is made up of 15 amino acids. The V gene lost 2 bases and the J gene lost 1 base, with 11 bases spanning the gap. Remarks on this clone: The antigen is unknown.

Sequenced by immunoSEQ multiplex PCR; TCRdb stores in-frame clones only, minus some. The table has about 150,000 clones, 90% to 95% seen once. This chain uses TRBV5-4 with TRBJ2-3; tentatively, D is TRBD1 (6 bases). The material was peripheral blood, obtained on day 0 of AZD1222 vaccination. The receptor was isolated from an adult in good health. CDR3 region: CASSLGPGGTDTQYF. The CDR3, as DNA: TGTGCCAGCAGCTTAGGTCCAGGGGGCACAGATACGCAGTATTTT.